The clone carrying this TCR beta chain showed up just a few times. TCRdb re-called the RT-PCR reads with MiXCR, one entry per CDR3 protein. The sample holds about 570,000 distinct CDR3 sequences; over 9.5% are singletons and the top ten take around 9.6%. This record comes from a study of response to subunit inactivated influenza vaccine. The CDR3 spans 14 residues. The germline CDR1 and CDR2 sequences are MGHRA and YSYEKL. V was shortened by 2 bases and J by 5 bases, with 13 bases between the two germline ends. This TCR derives from a middle-aged man who received an inactivated influenza vaccine. The J gene is TRBJ2-7, the V gene TRBV4-1; no reliable D call. This specimen was PBMCs from blood, taken on the day of vaccination. The CDR3 reads CASSQLQVSHEQYF. CDR3 coding DNA: TGCGCCAGCAGCCAACTACAAGTTAGCCACGAGCAGTACTTC.